These 9 T cell receptor beta chains came from one sample sequenced in a study of cytomegalovirus exposure and HLA in healthy donors (dated by TCRdb to 2015 to 2018). Library prep was done by the immunoSEQ multiplex PCR assay. For the multiplex PCR, a mixture combining 60 forward primers for TCR Vbeta segments and 13 reverse primers for TCR Jbeta segments was used. This is the immuneACCESS table as TCRdb keeps it, with only in-frame sequences that have V and J called. A part of the clones is gone; compared with another copy, unresolved V genes explain less than half, and the rest is unexplained. This sample lists some 120,000 clones; more than 65% were detected once. Approximately 4% of the sample is held by the ten biggest clonotypes. Material: PBMCs. The receptors were sampled from a young man in good health and CMV-seropositive.

The chain uses TRBV5-1 and TRBJ2-1; 8 nucleotides agree with TRBD1. Germline V lookup: CDR1 SGHRS, CDR2 YFSETQ. The CDR3 has 14 residues. V shed 4 bases, J shed 3 bases, and the junction held 3 bases outside the gene matches. The CDR3 sequence is CASSMDRDYNEQFF. In nucleotides, the CDR3 is TGCGCCAGCAGCATGGACAGGGACTACAATGAGCAGTTCTTC. Full variable domain (rest looked up from reference TRBV5-1 and TRBJ2-1): KAGVTQTPRYLIKTRGQQVTLSCSPISGHRSVSWYQQTPGQGLQFLFEYFSETQRNKGNFPGRFSGRQFSNSRSEMNVSTLELGDSALYLCASSMDRDYNEQFFGPGTRLTVL.

This sequence joins TRBV5-6 and TRBJ2-1; 12 bases line up with TRBD2. The ends lost 2 bases at V and 5 bases at J; junction bases unmatched: 11. Germline V lookup: CDR1 SGHDT, CDR2 YYEEEE. The CDR3 length is 18 residues. As DNA, the CDR3 is TGTGCCAGCAGCTTTAAAAGACTGACTAGCGGGGGTGACAATGAGCAGTTCTTC. It specifies CASSFKRLTSGGDNEQFF.

The V call is TRBV7-2, the J call TRBJ2-3; D is ambiguous. The V end was cut by 4 bases, the J end by 0 bases, with 11 bases between. Germline loops: CDR1 SGHTA, CDR2 FQGNSA. The CDR3 contains 15 residues. The CDR3 region is CASSSQTSSTDTQYF. CDR3 coding DNA: TGTGCCAGCAGCTCCCAGACTTCTAGCACAGATACGCAGTATTTT. The full variable domain, rest sourced from reference TRBV7-2 and TRBJ2-3, is GAGVSQSPSNKVTEKGKDVELRCDPISGHTALYWYRQSLGQGLEFLIYFQGNSAPDKSGLPSDRFSAERTGGSVSTLTIQRTQQEDSAVYLCASSSQTSSTDTQYFGPGTRLTVL.

This chain uses TRBV7-9 with TRBJ2-1; D might be TRBD2 (6 bases). Germline CDR1 is SEHNR and CDR2 is FQNEAQ (reference sequence). The CDR3 extends over 14 amino acids. V was pared by 1 base and J by 12 bases, with 16 bases between. This chain's CDR3 is CASSLVGTHRGQFF. CDR3 bases: TGTGCCAGCAGCTTAGTAGGGACTCATAGAGGGCAGTTCTTC.

V and J are TRBV6-6 and TRBJ2-1, with D perhaps matching TRBD2 (5 bases). This CDR3 spans 14 amino acids. Per germline, CDR1 MNHNY and CDR2 SVGAGI (reference sequence). Trimming cost V 0 bases and J 9 bases, with 12 bases left between them. The CDR3 sequence: CASSYSAGVVEQFF. CDR3 DNA: TGTGCCAGCAGTTACTCTGCCGGGGTGGTTGAGCAGTTCTTC.

The V call is TRBV19, the J call TRBJ2-5; possible D gene TRBD2, 6 bases. Per the germline V gene, CDR1 is LNHDA and CDR2 is SQIVND (reference sequence). CDR3 length: 14 residues. Trimming pared 5 bases from V and 4 bases from J, leaving 14 bases between. The CDR3 nucleotides read TGTGCCAGTAGTCGGTGGGGGGTTGGAGAGACCCAGTACTTC. This codes for CASSRWGVGETQYF. Together with reference TRBV19 and TRBJ2-5, the CDR3 gives the full variable domain: DGGITQSPKYLFRKEGQNVTLSCEQNLNHDAMYWYRQDPGQGLRLIYYSQIVNDFQKGDIAEGYSVSREKKESFPLTVTSAQKNPTAFYLCASSRWGVGETQYFGPGTRLLVL.

V usage is TRBV27 and J usage is TRBJ2-5; D perhaps matches TRBD1 (6 bases). V was pared by 4 bases and J by 4 bases, with 13 bases between. The CDR3 is 14 residues long. Germline loops: CDR1 MNHEY, CDR2 SMNVEV (reference sequence). The CDR3 bases are TGTGCCAGCAGTTACAGGGTAGGAGGAGAGACCCAGTACTTC. Encoded protein: CASSYRVGGETQYF.

This chain connects TRBV4-1 to TRBJ1-5, with a weak D call TRBD1 (5 bases). Germline V CDR1 and CDR2: MGHRA, YSYEKL. The V and J ends lost 1 base and 3 bases respectively, with 16 bases between them. The CDR3 is 17 residues long. The DNA of the CDR3 is TGCGCCAGCAGCCAAGTCGGTTCAGGGCCGATCAATCAGCCCCAGCATTTT. The encoded protein is CASSQVGSGPINQPQHF.

The V call is TRBV27, the J call TRBJ1-3; no reliable D call. V lost 5 bases and J lost 1, with 15 bases in between. CDR3 length equals 16 residues. Germline V gives CDR1 MNHEY, CDR2 SMNVEV (reference sequence). As DNA, the CDR3 is TGTGCCAGCAGTCCATCACACCTCAGTTCTGGAAACACCATATATTTT. Translating it yields CASSPSHLSSGNTIYF.